This T cell receptor beta chain was recorded in a study of T cell repertoires in cytomegalovirus infection. At the level of the study: Both a matching HLA type and CMV infection were indicated by public TCR beta signatures. Overall study results and limits: Cumulated frequencies of public TCR beta families served to identify carriers of CMV plus the relevant HLA. CMV-specific TCR beta clonotypes restricted by HLA-C dominated the ex vivo response.

In the case of this clonotype: What it binds is not known.

Germline assignment: CDR1 MNHEY and CDR2 SVGEGT. J lost 5 bases, V lost 5 bases, and 6 bases had no gene match. CDR3 size: 15 residues. TCRdb redid the calling of the reads with MiXCR, one entry per CDR3 protein. The table shows around 260,000 distinct CDR3 sequences, with about a quarter occurring only once. The sample was PBMCs. This receptor was taken from a human donor in good health (CMV status not recorded). Some clones in this sample may be carry-over from other donors' samples. The chain couples TRBV6-2 or TRBV6-3 to TRBJ2-3; the match to TRBD1 covers 11 bases. For the CDR3, the DNA is TGTGCCAGCAGTACCGGGACAGGGGGTATAGATACGCAGTATTTT. Amino acid sequence: CASSTGTGGIDTQYF.